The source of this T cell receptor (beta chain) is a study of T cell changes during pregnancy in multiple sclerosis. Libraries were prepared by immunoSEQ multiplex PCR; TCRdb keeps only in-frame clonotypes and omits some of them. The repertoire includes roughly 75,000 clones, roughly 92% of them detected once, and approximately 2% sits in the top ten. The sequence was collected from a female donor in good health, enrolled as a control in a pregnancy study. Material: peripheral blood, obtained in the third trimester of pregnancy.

CDR3 nucleotides: TGTGCCAGCAGTTTCTCCAGCACAGATACGCAGTATTTT. This gives the protein CASSFSSTDTQYF. The rearrangement links TRBV28 to TRBJ2-3; D uncertain. The CDR3 is made up of 13 amino acids. The germline V and J ends were trimmed by 3 bases and 0 bases, with 4 bases remaining between them. Germline V gene lookup returns CDR1 MDHEN and CDR2 SYDVKM.